Listed here is a single T cell receptor (beta chain). The CDR3 loop spans 14 amino acids. Germline values: CDR1 MNHEY, CDR2 SMNVEV (reference sequence). With 4 bases clipped from V and 7 bases from J, the junction kept 9 bases outside the gene matches. The record originates from a study of blood T cell repertoires in COVID-19. Some clones are missing from TCRdb's copy, which holds only in-frame ones; the method was immunoSEQ multiplex PCR. Of hundreds of thousands of clones detected, 85% appear once; the ten largest clones hold about 2.7%. Sequences were obtained from PBMCs or T cells enriched from blood (not recorded which). This sequence originates from a woman between 45 and 65 years old who had recovered from COVID-19. This rearrangement joins TRBV27 to TRBJ1-2; 7 bases match TRBD1. The CDR3 DNA is TGTGCCAGCAGTTATCGCACCGGACAGGCTGGCTACACCTTC. This translates into CASSYRTGQAGYTF.